A selection of T cell receptor beta chains follows, all from one sample in a study of blood T cell repertoires in COVID-19. TCRdb's table, derived via immunoSEQ multiplex PCR, lists solely in-frame clones and lacks some. The sample lists a few hundred thousand clones, 85% occurring once. The specimen was peripheral blood. These receptors were obtained from a woman aged 18-29 years with acute or convalescent COVID-19. The CDR3 runs from the conserved cysteine through the conserved F or W. D genes are given only for firm matches. Not all rows give a size; the values are once, few, many and, for expanded clones, a class.

d_call,j_call,clone_size,v_call,cdr3_nt,cdr3_aa
TRBD1,TRBJ1-2,.,TRBV19,TGTGCCAGTAGTCCGGGGACAGGGGTCTATGGCTACACCTTC,CASSPGTGVYGYTF
TRBD2,TRBJ2-1,.,TRBV4-2,TGTGCCAGCAGCCAAGATCAGGGACTAGCTGACAATGAGCAGTTCTTC,CASSQDQGLADNEQFF
.,TRBJ1-5,.,TRBV2,TGTGCCAGCGCGCGGACAGAAGGCAATCAGCCCCAGCATTTT,CASARTEGNQPQHF
TRBD2,TRBJ2-1,.,TRBV5-1,TGCGCCAGCAGCCCATATAGCGGGAGTGGGGCATACAATGAGCAGTTCTTC,CASSPYSGSGAYNEQFF
.,TRBJ1-1,.,TRBV18,TGTGCCAGCTCCTGGGCAGGGGAATCCGTCACTGAAGCTTTCTTT,CASSWAGESVTEAFF
.,TRBJ1-3,.,TRBV7-2,TGTGCCAGCAGCTTATCCGCGGGAGGAAACACCATATATTTT,CASSLSAGGNTIYF
.,TRBJ1-1,.,TRBV19,TGTGCCAGTAGCCCGGGAGGTGGGAACACTGAAGCTTTCTTT,CASSPGGGNTEAFF
.,TRBJ1-1,.,TRBV2,TGTGCCAGCATGATGTGGACAGATAACACTGAAGCTTTCTTT,CASMMWTDNTEAFF
.,TRBJ1-5,few,TRBV6-5,TGTGCCAGCAGCCGATCCGACAGGTACAATCAGCCCCAGCATTTT,CASSRSDRYNQPQHF
.,TRBJ2-1,.,TRBV24-1,TGTGCCACCAGTGACCGGGACTCACCTACCTTGAATGAGCAGTTCTTC,CATSDRDSPTLNEQFF
.,TRBJ2-5,.,TRBV2,TGTGCCAGCAGTGGTGAGTCCCAAGAGACCCAGTACTTC,CASSGESQETQYF
TRBD2,TRBJ2-7,.,TRBV7-2,TGTGCCAGCAGCCCCTCAGCGGGAATCTCCTACGAGCAGTACTTC,CASSPSAGISYEQYF
TRBD1,TRBJ2-7,.,TRBV11-2,TGTGCCAGCAGCATAGGACAGGGGAACTACGAGCAGTACTTC,CASSIGQGNYEQYF
TRBD2,TRBJ2-3,.,TRBV9,TGTGCCAGCAGCTACGGGCTAGCGGGCCCAGATACGCAGTATTTT,CASSYGLAGPDTQYF
TRBD2,TRBJ2-1,few,TRBV11-2,TGTGCCAGCAGCGACACAGCGGGAGACACCTACAATGAGCAGTTCTTC,CASSDTAGDTYNEQFF
.,TRBJ1-2,.,TRBV19,TGTGCCAGTAGTATAGATCAAGAGGCGAGTTTTGGCTACACCTTC,CASSIDQEASFGYTF
.,TRBJ2-7,.,TRBV12-3/TRBV12-4,TGTGCCAGCAGTTCGCAGGGGGGCTACGAGCAGTACTTC,CASSSQGGYEQYF
TRBD1,TRBJ1-1,.,TRBV18,TGTGCCAGCTCACCAAACAGGGGGCCGGACACTGAAGCTTTCTTT,CASSPNRGPDTEAFF
TRBD2,TRBJ2-3,.,TRBV5-1,TGCGCCAGCAGGGGGCTAGCGGGAGCCACAGATACGCAGTATTTT,CASRGLAGATDTQYF
TRBD1,TRBJ1-1,.,TRBV25-1,TGTGCCAGCAGTGAATGGCGGGACAGAGCTGAAGCTTTCTTT,CASSEWRDRAEAFF